This T cell receptor (beta chain) was identified during a study of spatial heterogeneity in lung cancer. General observations from the study: Circulating ubiquitous expanded tumor TCRs were observed more frequently at resection than at follow-up.

With 6 bases removed from V and 7 bases from J, the gap between germline ends came to 19 bases. CDR3 length: 16 residues. The V gene's germline CDR1 is LNHDA and CDR2 SQIVND (reference sequence). This clonotype was observed at least ten times. The antigen remains unidentified. Time point described: sample taken at primary tumor resection. Samples were donated by 72 untreated early-stage non-small cell lung cancer patients. Frozen PBMC, nontumor lung or tumor provided whole RNA, which was sequenced unsorted. TCRdb itself ran the 5' RACE reads through MiXCR, one entry per CDR3 protein. The sample has about 21,000 distinct CDR3 sequences; around 4.6% are singletons.

The receptor was isolated from a male donor with early-stage non-small cell lung cancer. The sample here was PBMCs, taken at surgery. This rearrangement joins TRBV19 to TRBJ1-6; D not certain. The chain's CDR3 is CASRILRGTQNSPLHF. DNA for the CDR3: TGTGCCAGTAGGATTCTACGGGGAACTCAAAATTCACCCCTCCACTTT.